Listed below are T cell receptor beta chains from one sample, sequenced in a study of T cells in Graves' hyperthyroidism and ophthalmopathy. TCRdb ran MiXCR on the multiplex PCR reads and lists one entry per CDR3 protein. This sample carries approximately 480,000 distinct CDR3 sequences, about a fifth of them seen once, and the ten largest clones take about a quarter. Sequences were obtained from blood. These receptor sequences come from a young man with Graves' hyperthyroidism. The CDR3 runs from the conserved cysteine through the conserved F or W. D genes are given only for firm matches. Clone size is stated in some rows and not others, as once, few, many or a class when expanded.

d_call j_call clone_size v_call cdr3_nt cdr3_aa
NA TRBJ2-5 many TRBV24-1 TGTGCCACCAGTGACTCCAGGGCGGTGGGAGAGACCCAGTACTTC CATSDSRAVGETQYF
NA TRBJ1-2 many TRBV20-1 TGCAGTGCTAGAGATCGGGCAGGATATGGCTACACCTTC CSARDRAGYGYTF
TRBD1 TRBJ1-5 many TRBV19 TGTGCCAGTAGCTGGACAGGGGTTAAACATTTT CASSWTGVKHF
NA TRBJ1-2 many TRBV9 TGTGCCAGCAGTGCCTCAGCTCAGGGGAAGAGGGTAGATGGCTACACCTTC CASSASAQGKRVDGYTF
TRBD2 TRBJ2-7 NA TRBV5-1 TGCGCCAGCAGCTTGGCTACTAGCGGGGGCTTGTACGAGCAGTACTTC CASSLATSGGLYEQYF
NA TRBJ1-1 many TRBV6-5 TGTGCCAGCAGTTACGTAGGGTTGAACACTGAAGCTTTCTTT CASSYVGLNTEAFF
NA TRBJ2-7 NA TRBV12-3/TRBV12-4 TGTGCCAGCAGTTTTTCTGCAGGGGAGCAGTACTTC CASSFSAGEQYF
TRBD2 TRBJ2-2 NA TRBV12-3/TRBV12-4 TGTGCCAGCAGTTCCTTGGGTAGCGGGAGCCCCGGGGAGCTGTTTTTT CASSSLGSGSPGELFF
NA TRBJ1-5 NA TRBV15 TGTGCCACCAGCCCGACCGGGGGAAAGAGCAATCAGCCCCAGCATTTT CATSPTGGKSNQPQHF
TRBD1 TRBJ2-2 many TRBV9 TGTGCCAGCAGGACAGGGGAATGGGCCGGGGAGCTGTTTTTT CASRTGEWAGELFF